Below are 20 T cell receptor beta chains sequenced from a single sample in a study of T cells in Graves' hyperthyroidism and ophthalmopathy. RNA transcripts were the template for amplifying TCR beta CDR3 regions. HTBI primers drove first-round RT-PCR of the TCR CDR3. TCRdb itself ran the multiplex PCR reads through MiXCR, one entry per CDR3 protein. The data contain 450,000 to 700,000 distinct CDR3 sequences, about half of them singletons. The sequencing sample was made of peripheral blood or thyroid tissue (not recorded which). Every receptor here comes from an adult woman with Graves' disease, either hyperthyroidism or ophthalmopathy (not recorded which).

This clonotype was detected ten times or more. DNA of the CDR3: TGTGCCAGTGCCCTGAGGGTTAACCAGCCCCAGCATTTT. Encoded protein: CASALRVNQPQHF. The V call is TRBV19, the J call TRBJ1-5; D remains ambiguous. Germline-derived CDR1 and CDR2 are LNHDA and SQIVND (reference sequence). The ends were cut back, 8 bases at V and 7 bases at J, with 15 bases in the middle. The CDR3 loop spans 13 amino acids.

This sequence joins TRBV6-1 and TRBJ2-5; D is perhaps TRBD1 (6 bases). The V and J ends lost 4 bases and 5 bases respectively, with 29 bases between them. CDR3 size: 19 residues. From germline, CDR1 is MNHNS and CDR2 SASEGT. The CDR3 here is CASSAGPGQTYEQGETQYF. The CDR3 DNA sequence: TGTGCCAGCAGTGCCGGACCAGGGCAAACATACGAGCAGGGGGAGACCCAGTACTTC.

Comments on this clonotype: One end of the junction does not line up with germline, which may come from a read error. The chain combines TRBV7-2 with TRBJ1-2; 9 bases fit TRBD1. Germline V gene sequence: CDR1 SGHTA, CDR2 FQGNSA. The CDR3 sequence is 16 residues long. CDR3 nucleotide sequence: TGTGCCATCAGCCTCACAGGGGGCAGAACAGACTATGGCTACACCTTC. This gives the protein CAISLTGGRTDYGYTF.

This clonotype was detected many times. The chain carries TRBV6-5 and TRBJ2-7, with a possible D match to TRBD2 (5 bases). Trimming pared 7 bases from V and 4 bases from J, leaving 20 bases between. Germline CDR1 MNHEY, CDR2 SVGAGI. The length of the CDR3 is 15 residues. Here the CDR3 DNA reads TGTGCCAGCACTCAGCGGTCGGCGGAGTATTACGAGCAGTACTTC. Residues: CASTQRSAEYYEQYF.

The count of this clonotype is one. The chain combines TRBV7-9 with TRBJ2-7; D remains ambiguous. This CDR3 has 14 residues. V gave up 6 bases and J gave up 7 bases, with 19 bases separating them. Germline lookup yields CDR1 SEHNR and CDR2 FQNEAQ (reference sequence). The CDR3 DNA follows: TGTGCCAGCAGTGCGCCGGGCCAAATGGAAGAGCAGTACTTC. Amino acid sequence: CASSAPGQMEEQYF.

The chain recombines TRBV6-6 with TRBJ1-5; perhaps TRBD1 as D (5 bases). The CDR3 is 14 amino acids. Per germline, CDR1 MNHNY and CDR2 SVGAGI (reference sequence). V shed 7 bases and J shed 1 base, with 11 bases lying between them. The CDR3 sequence is CASTWGDSNQPQHF. CDR3 DNA sequence: TGTGCCAGCACCTGGGGGGACAGCAATCAGCCCCAGCATTTT.

On this clonotype: One junction end disagrees with the germline gene, perhaps due to a read error. The chain recombines TRBV10-3 with TRBJ1-1, with D perhaps TRBD1 (6 bases). The CDR3 runs 14 residues. Germline assignment: CDR1 ENHRY and CDR2 SYGVKD. The CDR3 protein is CASSTTGRVAEAFF. The CDR3 DNA sequence: TGTGCCAGCAGTACCACAGGGAGGGTCGCTGAAGCTTTCTTT.

The genes are TRBV9 and TRBJ2-2; 9 nucleotides match TRBD2. CDR1 is SGDLS and CDR2 is YYNGEE in the germline V gene. After removal of 5 bases from V and 5 bases from J, the junction contained 10 bases not matched to a gene. This CDR3 comprises 16 residues. CDR3 loop: CASSYGTSRGTGELFF. Here the CDR3 DNA reads TGTGCCAGCAGTTACGGGACTAGCCGGGGTACCGGGGAGCTGTTTTTT.

V gene TRBV5-6 combines with J gene TRBJ1-1; 8 nucleotides align to TRBD1. The J segment lost 4 bases and the V segment lost 4 bases, leaving 6 bases of the junction unmatched. CDR3 length: 14 residues. The V gene's germline CDR1 is SGHDT and CDR2 YYEEEE. CDR3 coding DNA: TGTGCCAGCAGCCGACAGGGGAGGGGCACTGAAGCTTTCTTT. Protein product: CASSRQGRGTEAFF.

This rearrangement joins TRBV20-1 to TRBJ2-5; D unclear. The CDR3 has 13 amino acids. Germline assignment: CDR1 DFQATT and CDR2 SNEGSKA (reference sequence). Deletions cut 4 bases from V and 5 bases from J, with 14 bases between. CDR3 DNA: TGCAGTGCTACGCCGGGCCTAGGGGAGACCCAGTACTTC. Translating gives CSATPGLGETQYF.

This clonotype was observed many times. The chain joins TRBV5-1 to TRBJ2-7; D might be TRBD1 or TRBD2, each matching 10 bases. V lost 4 bases and J 0 bases, leaving 29 bases between the germline ends. Germline V CDR1 and CDR2: SGHRS, YFSETQ. The CDR3 is 20 amino acids. The CDR3 sequence is CASSPGTGVVSGRASYEQYF. CDR3 DNA sequence: TGCGCCAGCAGCCCCGGGACAGGGGTGGTAAGCGGGAGGGCCTCCTACGAGCAGTACTTC. The whole variable domain, filled in from reference TRBV5-1 and TRBJ2-7, reads KAGVTQTPRYLIKTRGQQVTLSCSPISGHRSVSWYQQTPGQGLQFLFEYFSETQRNKGNFPGRFSGRQFSNSRSEMNVSTLELGDSALYLCASSPGTGVVSGRASYEQYFGPGTRLTVT.

There are a few counts of this clonotype. V and J are TRBV15 and TRBJ2-6, with D possibly TRBD1 on 5 matching bases. Germline V CDR1 and CDR2: LNHNV, YYDKDF (reference sequence). Trimming stripped 3 bases from V and 0 bases from J, with 12 bases between. This CDR3 region has 17 residues. CDR3 nucleotides: TGTGCCACCAGCAGGGACAAGGGCGCCTCTGGGGCCAACGTCCTGACTTTC. Amino acid sequence: CATSRDKGASGANVLTF.

The chain recombines TRBV13 with TRBJ2-7; D is unresolved. The length of the CDR3 is 15 residues. V was trimmed by 0 bases and J by 2 bases, leaving 11 bases between them. CDR1 and CDR2 (germline): PRHDT, FYEKMQ (reference sequence). The CDR3: CASSLGSQWAYEQYF. In nucleotides, the CDR3 is TGTGCCAGCAGCTTAGGCTCCCAGTGGGCCTACGAGCAGTACTTC.

V gene TRBV11-1 combines with J gene TRBJ2-5; D unclear. V dropped 5 bases and J dropped 7 bases, with 20 bases sitting between them. This CDR3 has 15 residues. In germline, CDR1 is SGHAT, CDR2 FQDESV (reference sequence). CDR3 DNA sequence: TGTGCCAGCAGCCAAGATGTTACGGCGCTTGTGACCCAGTACTTC. Amino acid sequence: CASSQDVTALVTQYF.

The count of this clonotype is one. V is TRBV7-9 and J is TRBJ1-3; 8 nucleotides line up with TRBD1. In germline, CDR1 is SEHNR, CDR2 FQNEAQ (reference sequence). The CDR3 runs 17 residues. Trimming removed 6 bases from V and 0 bases from J; junction bases left unmatched: 10. The CDR3 bases are TGTGCCAGCAGACCCCCAGGACAGGGACTCTCTGGAAACACCATATATTTT. This translates into CASRPPGQGLSGNTIYF.

This clonotype came up many times. The rearrangement joins TRBV9 to TRBJ1-4; D remains unclear. Germline CDR1 reads SGDLS; CDR2 reads YYNGEE. V lost 2 bases and J lost 0, with 11 bases in between. The CDR3 is 16 amino acids. The DNA of the CDR3 is TGTGCCAGCAGCGTGGAAGGTGATGCAACTAATGAAAAACTGTTTTTT. This sequence encodes CASSVEGDATNEKLFF.

A word on this clonotype: This clone may be a read error of a much larger clone one base away. V gene TRBV2 combines with J gene TRBJ2-6; D gene ambiguous. Germline-derived CDR1 and CDR2 are SNHLY and FYNNEI. CDR3 length: 18 residues. Trimming stripped 5 bases from V and 2 bases from J, with 19 bases between. For the CDR3, the DNA is TGTGCCAGCAGTCCTGGTCCCCGGAGAAGCCCTGGGGCCAACGTCCTGACTTTC. Translating gives CASSPGPRRSPGANVLTF.

The chain uses TRBV20-1 and TRBJ1-5; a weak D match, TRBD1 (5 bases). The CDR3 length is 12 residues. Germline CDR1 is DFQATT and CDR2 is SNEGSKA (reference sequence). CDR3 bases: TGCAGGCCGACCGGCCCAGGGAAGACCCAGCATTTT. Residues: CRPTGPGKTQHF.

V gene TRBV5-1 combines with J gene TRBJ2-3; 11 nucleotides agree with TRBD2. The CDR3 spans 17 residues. CDR1 is SGHRS and CDR2 is YFSETQ in the germline V gene. Losses at the gene ends were 4 bases for V and 2 bases for J; bases not matched to a gene: 9. CDR3: CASSTGTSGGFTDTQYF. CDR3 sequence (DNA): TGCGCCAGCAGCACAGGGACTAGCGGAGGCTTCACAGATACGCAGTATTTT.

This chain joins TRBV19 and TRBJ2-7; weak D call: TRBD2 (6 bases). Trimming removed 5 bases from V and 3 bases from J, with 8 bases in between. This CDR3 is 12 amino acids long. Germline assignment: CDR1 LNHDA and CDR2 SQIVND (reference sequence). CDR3 nucleotides: TGTGCCAGTAGTGTCGGGGGCTACGAGCAGTACTTC. As protein: CASSVGGYEQYF.